The T cell receptor (beta chain) described here comes from a study of blood T cell repertoires in COVID-19. Original processing notes: Reference gene primer amplification yielded estimated nucleated cell counts. Using immunoSEQ multiplex PCR, the repertoire was profiled, and TCRdb retains in-frame clones only, with some absent. V and J calls and clone size are as listed in that table; D and trimming were resolved from the DNA. The sample records about 210,000 clones, around nine tenths being singletons. Germline V gene lookup returns CDR1 KGHSH and CDR2 LQKENI. The junction had 14 bases not matched to a gene; V was cut back by 3 bases and J by 6 bases. This CDR3 comprises 17 residues.

The TCR comes from a woman in her 40s with acute or convalescent COVID-19. The chain recombines TRBV18 with TRBJ1-2; TRBD1 matches 9 bases. Input material: peripheral blood. The CDR3 sequence: CASSPPQGGQGLNGYTF. In DNA, the CDR3 is TGTGCCAGCTCACCTCCACAAGGGGGACAGGGACTGAATGGCTACACCTTC. Looking up the rest from reference TRBV18 and TRBJ1-2 gives the full variable domain: NAGVMQNPRHLVRRRGQEARLRCSPMKGHSHVYWYRQLPEEGLKFMVYLQKENIIDESGMPKERFSAEFPKEGPSILRIQQVVRGDSAAYFCASSPPQGGQGLNGYTFGSGTRLTVV.